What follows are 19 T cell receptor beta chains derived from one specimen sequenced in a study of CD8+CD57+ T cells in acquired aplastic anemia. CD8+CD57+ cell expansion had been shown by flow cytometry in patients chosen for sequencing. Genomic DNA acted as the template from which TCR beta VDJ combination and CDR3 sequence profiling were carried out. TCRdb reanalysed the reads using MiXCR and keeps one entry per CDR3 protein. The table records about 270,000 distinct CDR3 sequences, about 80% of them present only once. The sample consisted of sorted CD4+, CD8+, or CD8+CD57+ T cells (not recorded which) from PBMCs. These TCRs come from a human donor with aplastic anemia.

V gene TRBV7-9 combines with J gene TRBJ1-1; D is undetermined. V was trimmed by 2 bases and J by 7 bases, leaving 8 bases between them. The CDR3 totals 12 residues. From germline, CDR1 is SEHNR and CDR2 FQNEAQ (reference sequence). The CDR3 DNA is TGTGCCAGCAGCTTACGGGGAGATGAAGCTTTCTTT. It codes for CASSLRGDEAFF.

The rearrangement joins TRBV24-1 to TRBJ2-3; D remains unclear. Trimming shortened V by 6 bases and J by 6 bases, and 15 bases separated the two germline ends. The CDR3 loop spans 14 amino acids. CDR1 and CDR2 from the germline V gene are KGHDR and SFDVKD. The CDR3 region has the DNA TGTGCCACCAGTTCTAAGTTCTGGACGGATACGCAGTATTTT. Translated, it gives CATSSKFWTDTQYF.

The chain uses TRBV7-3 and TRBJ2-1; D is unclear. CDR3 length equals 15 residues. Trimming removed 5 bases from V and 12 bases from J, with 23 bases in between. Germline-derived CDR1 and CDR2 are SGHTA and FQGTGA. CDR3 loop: CASSVNQNSCDTQFF. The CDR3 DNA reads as TGTGCCAGCAGCGTTAACCAGAACTCGTGCGATACGCAGTTCTTC.

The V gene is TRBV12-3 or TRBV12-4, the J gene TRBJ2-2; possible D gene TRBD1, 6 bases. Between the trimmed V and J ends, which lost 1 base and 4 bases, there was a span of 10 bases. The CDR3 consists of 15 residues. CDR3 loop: CASSLGTGITGELFF. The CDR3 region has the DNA TGTGCCAGCAGTTTAGGAACAGGGATCACCGGGGAGCTGTTTTTT.

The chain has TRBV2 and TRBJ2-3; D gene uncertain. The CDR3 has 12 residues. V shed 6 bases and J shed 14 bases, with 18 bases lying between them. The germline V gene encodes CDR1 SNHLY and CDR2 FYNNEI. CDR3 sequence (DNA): TGTGCCAGCAGCGTAGGGTGCACTACGACGTATTTT. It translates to CASSVGCTTTYF.

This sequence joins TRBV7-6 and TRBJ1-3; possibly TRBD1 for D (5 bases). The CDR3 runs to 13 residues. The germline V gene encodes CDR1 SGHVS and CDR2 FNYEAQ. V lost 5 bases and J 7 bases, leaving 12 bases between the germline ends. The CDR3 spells CASSPGFGNTIYF. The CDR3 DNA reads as TGTGCCAGCAGCCCAGGGTTTGGGAACACCATATATTTT.

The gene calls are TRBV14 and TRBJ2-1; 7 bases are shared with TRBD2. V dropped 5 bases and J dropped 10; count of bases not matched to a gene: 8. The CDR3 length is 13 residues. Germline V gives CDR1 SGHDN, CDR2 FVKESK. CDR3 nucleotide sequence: TGTGCCAGCAGCGATGGGGGGGTCCGAGAGCAGTTCTTC. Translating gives CASSDGGVREQFF.

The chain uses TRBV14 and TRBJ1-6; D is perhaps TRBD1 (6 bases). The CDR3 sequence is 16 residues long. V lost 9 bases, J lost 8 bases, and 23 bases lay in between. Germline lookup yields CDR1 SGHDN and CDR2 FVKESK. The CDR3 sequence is CASSYYNEQGHSPLHF. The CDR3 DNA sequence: TGTGCCAGTAGTTATTACAATGAGCAGGGGCATTCACCCCTCCACTTT.

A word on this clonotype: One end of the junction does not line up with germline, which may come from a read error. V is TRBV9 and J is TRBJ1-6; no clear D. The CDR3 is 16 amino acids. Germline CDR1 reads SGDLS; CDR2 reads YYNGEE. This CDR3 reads CASSVGAGTYNSPLHF. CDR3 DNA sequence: TGTGCCAGCAGCGTAGGGGCAGGCACGTATAATTCTCCCCTCCACTTT.

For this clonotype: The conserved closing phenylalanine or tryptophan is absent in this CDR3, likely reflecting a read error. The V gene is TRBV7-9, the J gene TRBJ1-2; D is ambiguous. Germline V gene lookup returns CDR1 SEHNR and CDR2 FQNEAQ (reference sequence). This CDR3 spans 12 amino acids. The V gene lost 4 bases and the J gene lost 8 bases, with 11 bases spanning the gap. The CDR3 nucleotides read TGTGCCAGCAGCTCTGAAGGAAGCGGCTACACCGAC. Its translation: CASSSEGSGYTD.

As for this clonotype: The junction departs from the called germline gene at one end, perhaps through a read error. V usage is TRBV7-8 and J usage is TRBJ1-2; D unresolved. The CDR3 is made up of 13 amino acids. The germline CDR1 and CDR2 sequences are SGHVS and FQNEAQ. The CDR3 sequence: CASSLRRLNTEAF. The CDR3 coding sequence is TGTGCCAGCAGCTTAAGACGGTTGAACACTGAAGCTTTC. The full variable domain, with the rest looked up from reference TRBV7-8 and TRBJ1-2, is GAGVSQSPRYKVAKRGQDVALRCDPISGHVSLFWYQQALGQGPEFLTYFQNEAQLDKSGLPSDRFFAERPEGSVSTLKIQRTQQEDSAVYLCASSLRRLNTEAFGSGTRLTVV.

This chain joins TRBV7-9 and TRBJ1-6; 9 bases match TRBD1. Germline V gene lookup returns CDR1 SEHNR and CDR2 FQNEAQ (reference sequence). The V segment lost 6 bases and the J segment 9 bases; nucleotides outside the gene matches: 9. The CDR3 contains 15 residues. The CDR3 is CASRPGQGSSSPLHF. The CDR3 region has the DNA TGTGCCAGCAGGCCGGGACAGGGCTCCAGTTCACCCCTCCACTTT.

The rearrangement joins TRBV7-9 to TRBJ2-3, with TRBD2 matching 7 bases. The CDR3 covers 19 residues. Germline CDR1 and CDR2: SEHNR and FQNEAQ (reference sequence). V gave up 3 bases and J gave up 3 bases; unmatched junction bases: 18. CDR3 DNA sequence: TGTGCCAGCAGCTTTCTACGAAGCGGCGGGAGCGATGGGACAGATACGCAGTATTTT. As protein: CASSFLRSGGSDGTDTQYF.

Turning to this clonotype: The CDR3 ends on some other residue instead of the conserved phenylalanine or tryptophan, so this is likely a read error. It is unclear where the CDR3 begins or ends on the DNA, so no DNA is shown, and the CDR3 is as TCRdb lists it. CDR3 sequence: CASSLAGEHDKQY. The rearrangement links TRBV7-8 to TRBJ2-7. The germline gives CDR1 SGHVS, CDR2 FQNEAQ. The CDR3 is 13 amino acids long, termini counted.

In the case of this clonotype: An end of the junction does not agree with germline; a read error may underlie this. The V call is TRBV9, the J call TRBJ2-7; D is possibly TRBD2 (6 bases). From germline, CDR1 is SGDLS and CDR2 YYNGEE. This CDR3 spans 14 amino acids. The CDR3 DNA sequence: TGTGCCACCAGCGGGTCGGGGCTAGGCTACGAGCAGCACTTC. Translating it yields CATSGSGLGYEQHF.

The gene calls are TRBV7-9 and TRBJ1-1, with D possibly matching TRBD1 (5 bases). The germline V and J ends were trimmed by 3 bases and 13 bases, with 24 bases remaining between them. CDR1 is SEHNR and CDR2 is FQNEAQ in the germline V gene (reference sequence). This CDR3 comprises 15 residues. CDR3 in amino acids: CASSFVQPTGAQVFF. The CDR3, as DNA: TGTGCCAGCAGCTTTGTTCAACCGACCGGGGCTCAGGTTTTCTTT.

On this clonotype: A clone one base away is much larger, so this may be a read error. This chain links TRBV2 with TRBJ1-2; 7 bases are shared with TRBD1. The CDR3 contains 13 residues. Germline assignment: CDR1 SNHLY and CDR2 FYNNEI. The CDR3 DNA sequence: TGTGCCAGCAGTGATGGGGGGACAGATGAGCAGTCCTTC. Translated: CASSDGGTDEQSF.

This CDR3 is CASLAESALHF. The CDR3 DNA follows: TGTGCCAGCCTGGCGGAATCGGCCCTCCACTTT. The chain uses TRBV6-1 and TRBJ1-6; no clear D gene. CDR3 size: 11 residues. Germline CDR1 MNHNS, CDR2 SASEGT. Trimming took off 8 bases at V and 14 bases at J, with 13 bases between the two ends.

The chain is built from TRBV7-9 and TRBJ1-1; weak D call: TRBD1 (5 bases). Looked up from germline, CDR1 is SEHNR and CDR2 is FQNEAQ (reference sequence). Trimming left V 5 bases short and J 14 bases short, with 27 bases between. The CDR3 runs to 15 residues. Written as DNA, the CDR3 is TGTGCCAGCAGCCGTGGGACGAGCGGGAGGACTGAATACTTCTTT. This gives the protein CASSRGTSGRTEYFF.